This is a list of T cell receptor beta chains from one sample in a study of T cells in Graves' hyperthyroidism and ophthalmopathy. MiXCR was run by TCRdb on the multiplex PCR reads, yielding one entry per CDR3 protein. Among hundreds of thousands of distinct CDR3 sequences, approximately 14% were seen once, and the ten largest hold approximately 7.5%. Sequences were obtained from blood. All receptors come from a woman aged 18-29 years with Graves' hyperthyroidism. The CDR3 runs from the conserved cysteine through the conserved F or W. The order of the fields is D gene, V gene, clone size, J gene, CDR3 protein, CDR3 DNA. D genes are given only for firm matches. Where a row states a size, it is once, few, many or the class of an expanded clone; other rows omit it.

D: -; V: TRBV12-3/TRBV12-4; size: many; J: TRBJ2-5; CDR3: CASSFGGQETQYF; DNA: TGTGCCAGCAGTTTTGGCGGACAAGAGACCCAGTACTTC
D: -; V: TRBV2; size: many; J: TRBJ1-5; CDR3: CASSERGDQPQHF; DNA: TGTGCCAGCAGTGAACGAGGGGATCAGCCCCAGCATTTT
D: TRBD1; V: TRBV29-1; size: -; J: TRBJ2-1; CDR3: CSAELRGHNEQFF; DNA: TGCAGCGCAGAACTCAGGGGGCACAATGAGCAGTTCTTC
D: -; V: TRBV4-1; size: -; J: TRBJ2-1; CDR3: CASSQAQGGNEQFF; DNA: TGCGCCAGCAGCCAGGCCCAGGGAGGCAATGAGCAGTTCTTC
D: TRBD2; V: TRBV20-1; size: many; J: TRBJ2-1; CDR3: CSARGLAGNEQFF; DNA: TGCAGTGCTAGAGGACTAGCGGGCAATGAGCAGTTCTTC
D: -; V: TRBV19; size: many; J: TRBJ1-1; CDR3: CASSRVPNTEAFF; DNA: TGTGCCAGTAGTAGGGTCCCGAACACTGAAGCTTTCTTT
D: TRBD2; V: TRBV3-1; size: -; J: TRBJ2-1; CDR3: CASSPFASGGAGEQFF; DNA: TGTGCCAGCAGCCCATTCGCTAGCGGGGGGGCAGGTGAGCAGTTCTTC
D: -; V: TRBV13; size: many; J: TRBJ2-6; CDR3: CASTTRVSGANVLTF; DNA: TGTGCCAGCACAACCAGGGTATCGGGGGCCAACGTCCTGACTTTC
D: TRBD2; V: TRBV5-1; size: -; J: TRBJ2-3; CDR3: CASSPGGFADTQYF; DNA: TGCGCCAGCAGCCCCGGGGGGTTTGCAGATACGCAGTATTTT
D: -; V: TRBV15; size: many; J: TRBJ2-1; CDR3: CATSRVFEGPLNEQFF; DNA: TGTGCCACCAGCAGAGTGTTTGAAGGACCCCTCAATGAGCAGTTCTTC
D: TRBD1; V: TRBV7-8; size: many; J: TRBJ1-4; CDR3: CASSISTGGNEKLFF; DNA: TGTGCCAGCAGCATATCGACAGGGGGGAACGAAAAACTGTTTTTT
D: TRBD1; V: TRBV28; size: many; J: TRBJ2-5; CDR3: CASQTGGQETQYF; DNA: TGTGCCAGCCAGACAGGGGGCCAAGAGACCCAGTACTTC
D: TRBD2; V: TRBV5-6; size: few; J: TRBJ2-5; CDR3: CASCSGRGYQETQYF; DNA: TGTGCCAGCTGTAGCGGGAGGGGGTACCAAGAGACCCAGTACTTC
D: -; V: TRBV30; size: many; J: TRBJ1-2; CDR3: CAWSVGLGGFYYGYTF; DNA: TGTGCCTGGAGTGTAGGGCTCGGGGGATTCTACTATGGCTACACCTTC
D: -; V: TRBV5-1; size: many; J: TRBJ1-1; CDR3: CASSLKGGERTEAFF; DNA: TGCGCCAGCAGCTTGAAGGGCGGGGAGAGGACTGAAGCTTTCTTT
D: -; V: TRBV12-3/TRBV12-4; size: many; J: TRBJ2-3; CDR3: CASSWGGGGTDTQYF; DNA: TGTGCCAGCAGCTGGGGGGGCGGTGGCACAGATACGCAGTATTTT
D: -; V: TRBV6-1; size: -; J: TRBJ1-6; CDR3: CASSWAINNNSPLHF; DNA: TGTGCCAGCAGCTGGGCCATTAATAATAATTCACCCCTCCACTTT
D: TRBD2; V: TRBV25-1; size: many; J: TRBJ2-7; CDR3: CASSPGASGYYEQYF; DNA: TGTGCCAGCAGCCCCGGGGCTAGCGGTTACTACGAGCAGTACTTC
D: -; V: TRBV19; size: -; J: TRBJ1-2; CDR3: CASSTYREVRYGYTF; DNA: TGTGCCAGTAGTACTTACAGGGAGGTCCGGTATGGCTACACCTTC
D: -; V: TRBV9; size: -; J: TRBJ2-3; CDR3: CASSVSGGPHKITDTQYF; DNA: TGTGCCAGCAGCGTCTCGGGGGGCCCCCATAAAATTACAGATACGCAGTATTTT
D: -; V: TRBV24-1; size: many; J: TRBJ2-1; CDR3: CATSDFSSYNEQFF; DNA: TGTGCCACCAGTGATTTTAGCTCCTACAATGAGCAGTTCTTC
D: TRBD2; V: TRBV13; size: many; J: TRBJ2-1; CDR3: CASSQVAGVSSYNEQFF; DNA: TGTGCCAGCAGCCAAGTGGCGGGGGTAAGCTCCTACAATGAGCAGTTCTTC
D: TRBD2; V: TRBV5-6; size: many; J: TRBJ2-7; CDR3: CASSPPPREGLKNEQYF; DNA: TGTGCCAGCAGCCCACCCCCCCGGGAGGGCCTAAAAAACGAGCAGTACTTC
D: TRBD1; V: TRBV20-1; size: -; J: TRBJ1-3; CDR3: CSAKGTDSGNTIYF; DNA: TGCAGTGCTAAAGGGACAGACTCTGGAAACACCATATATTTT
D: -; V: TRBV6-4; size: once; J: TRBJ1-1; CDR3: CASSVGSSTEAFF; DNA: TGTGCCAGCAGTGTCGGGAGTTCCACTGAAGCTTTCTTT
D: -; V: TRBV29-1; size: -; J: TRBJ1-1; CDR3: CSAPGGRTEAFF; DNA: TGCAGCGCCCCGGGGGGTCGGACTGAAGCTTTCTTT
D: -; V: TRBV3-1; size: many; J: TRBJ2-5; CDR3: CASSLGATTETQYF; DNA: TGTGCCAGCAGCCTAGGGGCCACGACCGAGACCCAGTACTTC
D: -; V: TRBV5-1; size: many; J: TRBJ1-2; CDR3: CASSTGPLEGYTF; DNA: TGCGCCAGCAGCACAGGGCCCCTGGAGGGCTACACCTTC
D: -; V: TRBV20-1; size: few; J: TRBJ2-2; CDR3: CSARVSSPIANTGELFF; DNA: TGCAGTGCTAGAGTCTCCTCCCCTATAGCGAACACCGGGGAGCTGTTTTTT
D: -; V: TRBV12-5; size: few; J: TRBJ2-7; CDR3: CASGLAATYEQYF; DNA: TGTGCTAGTGGTTTGGCGGCCACCTACGAGCAGTACTTC
D: -; V: TRBV5-6; size: many; J: TRBJ2-5; CDR3: CASSRDVSGETQYF; DNA: TGTGCCAGCAGCCGGGACGTTTCAGGGGAGACCCAGTACTTC
D: -; V: TRBV6-2/TRBV6-3; size: many; J: TRBJ2-1; CDR3: CASSGPARGSSQGWYNEQFF; DNA: TGTGCCAGCAGTGGCCCGGCGCGGGGGTCATCCCAGGGGTGGTACAATGAGCAGTTCTTC
D: TRBD2; V: TRBV19; size: many; J: TRBJ2-1; CDR3: CASSSSGGNANEQFF; DNA: TGTGCCAGTAGCTCTAGCGGGGGGAACGCCAATGAGCAGTTCTTC
D: -; V: TRBV10-3; size: few; J: TRBJ2-5; CDR3: CAISESRTGTQYF; DNA: TGTGCCATCAGTGAGTCCCGGACTGGGACCCAGTACTTC
D: TRBD2; V: TRBV19; size: many; J: TRBJ2-3; CDR3: CASSPRTSGTTQYF; DNA: TGTGCCAGTAGTCCCCGGACTAGCGGGACTACGCAGTATTTT
D: TRBD2; V: TRBV11-2; size: few; J: TRBJ2-1; CDR3: CASTLGTSGINEQFF; DNA: TGTGCCAGCACCCTAGGGACTAGCGGGATTAATGAGCAGTTCTTC
D: TRBD2; V: TRBV20-1; size: many; J: TRBJ2-5; CDR3: CSARTSGGVETQYF; DNA: TGCAGTGCTAGGACTAGCGGGGGGGTAGAGACCCAGTACTTC
D: TRBD2; V: TRBV27; size: many; J: TRBJ2-1; CDR3: CASRRGGDHNEQFF; DNA: TGTGCCAGCCGACGCGGGGGAGACCACAATGAGCAGTTCTTC
D: -; V: TRBV2; size: many; J: TRBJ1-3; CDR3: CASSRWRNTIYF; DNA: TGTGCCAGCAGCCGCTGGAGGAACACCATATATTTT
D: -; V: TRBV27; size: few; J: TRBJ2-7; CDR3: CASSSIRGPTYEQYF; DNA: TGTGCCAGCAGTTCAATTCGGGGACCCACCTACGAGCAGTACTTC
D: -; V: TRBV7-6; size: many; J: TRBJ2-3; CDR3: CASSSGFLGDTQYF; DNA: TGTGCCAGCAGCTCCGGGTTCCTGGGGGATACGCAGTATTTT
D: -; V: TRBV7-2; size: many; J: TRBJ2-3; CDR3: CASSLWRGSSTDTQYF; DNA: TGTGCCAGCAGCCTCTGGAGGGGGTCTAGCACAGATACGCAGTATTTT
D: -; V: TRBV7-9; size: many; J: TRBJ2-7; CDR3: CASSLDHRSYEQYF; DNA: TGTGCCAGCAGCTTAGATCACAGGTCCTACGAGCAGTACTTC
D: -; V: TRBV5-1; size: many; J: TRBJ2-1; CDR3: CASSLAPILFNEQFF; DNA: TGCGCCAGCAGCTTGGCCCCGATCTTGTTCAATGAGCAGTTCTTC
D: -; V: TRBV6-1; size: -; J: TRBJ2-6; CDR3: CASKGSGANVLTF; DNA: TGTGCCAGCAAAGGGTCTGGGGCCAACGTCCTGACTTTC
D: -; V: TRBV7-9; size: few; J: TRBJ2-5; CDR3: CASSLGHLQETQYF; DNA: TGTGCCAGCAGCTTAGGCCATCTCCAAGAGACCCAGTACTTC
D: -; V: TRBV24-1; size: many; J: TRBJ2-3; CDR3: CATSDSNLPRVLTDTQYF; DNA: TGTGCCACCAGTGATTCGAACCTACCGCGGGTACTCACAGATACGCAGTATTTT
D: -; V: TRBV6-5; size: few; J: TRBJ2-2; CDR3: CASSYWQEVSTGELFF; DNA: TGTGCCAGCAGTTACTGGCAGGAAGTGTCTACCGGGGAGCTGTTTTTT
D: TRBD1; V: TRBV30; size: many; J: TRBJ2-1; CDR3: CAWSPGQGRYNEQFF; DNA: TGTGCCTGGTCTCCGGGACAGGGAAGGTACAATGAGCAGTTCTTC
D: TRBD1; V: TRBV29-1; size: many; J: TRBJ2-6; CDR3: CSVGQVWSGANVLTF; DNA: TGCAGCGTGGGACAGGTCTGGTCTGGGGCCAACGTCCTGACTTTC
D: TRBD2; V: TRBV27; size: many; J: TRBJ2-1; CDR3: CASTRAGGSYNEQFF; DNA: TGTGCCAGCACCCGAGCGGGGGGCTCCTACAATGAGCAGTTCTTC
D: -; V: TRBV7-9; size: -; J: TRBJ2-1; CDR3: CASSLASAYEQFF; DNA: TGTGCCAGCAGCTTAGCGTCAGCCTATGAGCAGTTCTTC
D: -; V: TRBV4-1; size: -; J: TRBJ1-2; CDR3: CASSQVYGARYGYTF; DNA: TGCGCCAGCAGCCAAGTTTACGGGGCTCGCTATGGCTACACCTTC